This T cell receptor (beta chain) was captured in a study of cytomegalovirus exposure and HLA in healthy donors. The CDR3 runs to 15 residues. Per germline, CDR1 SQVTM and CDR2 ANQGSEA. V lost 2 bases and J lost 4; bases outside the gene matches: 8. Study-wide results and caveats: Listed as cytomegalovirus-associated were over 150 TCR beta chains.

This clone was seen more than once but under ten times. Its antigen is still unknown. PCR used 60 Vbeta primers and 13 Jbeta primers. Sequencing used immunoSEQ multiplex PCR; TCRdb keeps in-frame clones, though not all of them. The sample records approximately 200,000 clones, approximately 70% being singletons. The sequencing input was PBMCs. The source is a woman aged 25-40 years in good health and CMV-seropositive. The chain combines TRBV29-1 with TRBJ2-7, with TRBD1 matching 10 bases. The chain's CDR3 is CSVEIAGTGAYEQYF. The CDR3 DNA follows: TGCAGCGTTGAAATTGCCGGGACAGGGGCGTACGAGCAGTACTTC.